The source of this T cell receptor (beta chain) is a study of T-cell reconstitution after alpha-beta-depleted transplantation in children. The authors prepared the TCRbeta library with unique molecular identifiers. One entry per CDR3 protein, called by TCRdb with MiXCR from the PCR reads. Of fewer than 350,000 distinct CDR3 sequences listed, roughly a tenth were seen once; the top ten hold less than 8%. Findings of the study overall: Day-60 TCRbeta diversity that was high in some patients was derived from surviving recipient T cells and thymic progenitors. A year had passed since transplant, and T-cell counts and diversity by then came mostly from newly produced T cells.

The CDR3 contains 14 residues. Germline CDR1 is SGDLS and CDR2 is YYNGEE. V gave up 0 bases and J gave up 10 bases, with 14 bases separating them. This clonotype was found once. Its antigen is not known. A read error is possible here, since a much larger clone lies one base away. This receptor was obtained from a boy younger than two with acute myeloid leukemia, due to receive a stem cell transplant. V gene TRBV9 combines with J gene TRBJ2-1; D might be TRBD2 (5 bases). The source was PBMCs, collected before TCRalphabeta/CD19-depleted stem cell transplant. The CDR3 region has the DNA TGTGCCAGCAGCGTAGGGGTCCCGGGGAGCGAGCAGTTCTTC. This gives the protein CASSVGVPGSEQFF. The full variable domain, in which reference TRBV9 and TRBJ2-1 provide the parts outside the CDR3, is DSGVTQTPKHLITATGQRVTLRCSPRSGDLSVYWYQQSLDQGLQFLIQYYNGEERAKGNILERFSAQQFPDLHSELNLSSLELGDSALYFCASSVGVPGSEQFFGPGTRLTVL.